This T cell receptor beta chain came from a study of cytomegalovirus exposure and HLA in healthy donors. The CDR3 is 14 amino acids. Trimming shortened V by 2 bases and J by 2 bases, and 6 bases separated the two germline ends. The germline CDR1 and CDR2 sequences are SGHTA and FQGNSA. Method: immunoSEQ multiplex PCR; TCRdb's copy keeps in-frame clones and lacks some. The sample contains 150,000 to 200,000 clones, about 81% of which appear only once. The sequencing input was PBMCs. This chain joins TRBV7-2 and TRBJ2-2; no definite D call. The TCR was taken from a woman in her 30s in good health and CMV-seronegative. This CDR3 is CASSLLGNTGELFF. The CDR3 region has the DNA TGTGCCAGCAGCTTACTGGGCAACACCGGGGAGCTGTTTTTT.